The next 19 T cell receptor beta chains were all read from a single sample in a study of shared clonotypes between healthy human individuals. TCRdb keeps only in-frame clones here, not all; method: immunoSEQ multiplex PCR. The data show about 2 million clones, roughly 95% seen once. Naive CD8 populations comprised CD45RO-negative cells positively selected for CCR7, excluding terminally differentiated effector memory CD45RA+ cells. The sequenced sample consisted of naive CD8+ T cells sorted from blood. The receptors shown here come from a man younger than 35 in good health.

V and J are TRBV6-5 and TRBJ2-5, with D unclear. The germline V and J ends were trimmed by 3 bases and 1 base, with 12 bases remaining between them. This CDR3 has 15 residues. CDR1 is MNHEY and CDR2 is SVGAGI in the germline V gene. CDR3 sequence reads: CASSYGAHGQETQYF. DNA for the CDR3: TGTGCCAGCAGTTATGGAGCGCATGGCCAAGAGACCCAGTACTTC.

V gene TRBV6-1 combines with J gene TRBJ2-1; D uncertain. Germline lookup yields CDR1 MNHNS and CDR2 SASEGT. This CDR3 spans 14 amino acids. The germline V and J ends were trimmed by 7 bases and 0 bases, with 10 bases remaining between them. CDR3: CASIGTSSYNEQFF. CDR3 DNA sequence: TGTGCCAGCATTGGTACGAGCTCCTACAATGAGCAGTTCTTC.

The gene calls are TRBV7-9 and TRBJ1-1, with D hard to call. Looked up from germline, CDR1 is SEHNR and CDR2 is FQNEAQ (reference sequence). Trimming shortened V by 3 bases and J by 10 bases, and 15 bases separated the two germline ends. This CDR3 spans 13 amino acids. The CDR3 loop reads CASSFEGHRGAFF. The CDR3 DNA sequence: TGTGCCAGCAGCTTTGAGGGCCACAGAGGAGCTTTCTTT. Supplemented by reference TRBV7-9 and TRBJ1-1, the full variable domain reads DTGVSQNPRHKITKRGQNVTFRCDPISEHNRLYWYRQTLGQGPEFLTYFQNEAQLEKSRLLSDRFSAERPKGSFSTLEIQRTEQGDSAMYLCASSFEGHRGAFFGQGTRLTVV.

The rearrangement links TRBV19 to TRBJ1-1; D uncertain. The CDR3 covers 12 residues. V was trimmed by 3 bases and J by 7 bases, leaving 9 bases between them. CDR1 is LNHDA, CDR2 SQIVND, per germline (reference sequence). Here the CDR3 reads CASSIGNNEAFF. The CDR3 DNA is TGTGCCAGTAGTATCGGGAATAATGAAGCTTTCTTT.

The chain is built from TRBV6-1 and TRBJ2-7; a possible D gene is TRBD2 (7 bases). The CDR3 is made up of 13 amino acids. Trimming removed 6 bases from V and 3 bases from J, with 12 bases in between. Germline-derived CDR1 and CDR2 are MNHNS and SASEGT. CDR3 coding DNA: TGTGCCAGCAGCGAGGGGGGGCTCTACGAGCAGTACTTC. Translation gives CASSEGGLYEQYF.

The rearrangement uses TRBV6-5 and TRBJ1-6; D unresolved. Germline values: CDR1 MNHEY, CDR2 SVGAGI. V gave up 0 bases and J gave up 9 bases, with 6 bases separating them. The CDR3 covers 13 residues. The CDR3 protein is CASSYSTGSPLHF. For the CDR3, the DNA is TGTGCCAGCAGTTACTCGACCGGTTCACCCCTCCACTTT.

The rearrangement uses TRBV5-5 and TRBJ2-7; a possible D gene is TRBD1 (5 bases). V was clipped by 0 bases and J by 0 bases, with 13 bases between them. The CDR3 contains 16 residues. The germline gives CDR1 SGHKS, CDR2 YYEKEE (reference sequence). CDR3 nucleotides: TGTGCCAGCAGCTTGGGACAGTCCTCAAGCTCCTACGAGCAGTACTTC. Its protein is CASSLGQSSSSYEQYF.

This clone was found a few times. This CDR3 is CASSWDRDGTEAFF. The CDR3 DNA sequence: TGTGCCAGCAGTTGGGACAGGGATGGCACTGAAGCTTTCTTT. The chain employs TRBV6-1 and TRBJ1-1; 9 nucleotides line up with TRBD1. J lost 4 bases, V lost 5 bases, and 5 bases had no gene match. The germline V gene encodes CDR1 MNHNS and CDR2 SASEGT. The CDR3 is 14 residues long.

This sequence joins TRBV11-2 and TRBJ1-1; 8 bases agree with TRBD1. CDR1 and CDR2 (germline): SGHAT, FQNNGV. V trimming: 1 base; J trimming: 8 bases; junction bases outside the gene matches: 6. The CDR3 has 14 residues. As DNA, the CDR3 is TGTGCCAGCAGCTTAGGGGGACAGGTGCCCGAAGCTTTCTTT. Protein product: CASSLGGQVPEAFF.

The V gene is TRBV10-3, the J gene TRBJ2-5; 7 bases fit TRBD1. CDR3 length equals 16 residues. Looked up from germline, CDR1 is ENHRY and CDR2 is SYGVKD. V lost 0 bases and J lost 3; bases outside the gene matches: 7. The DNA of the CDR3 is TGTGCCATCAGTGAGTCGGAGACAGGGTCGGAAGAGACCCAGTACTTC. Protein: CAISESETGSEETQYF.

The chain recombines TRBV28 with TRBJ2-7; 7 nucleotides match TRBD1. Germline V CDR1 and CDR2: MDHEN, SYDVKM. The CDR3 spans 15 residues. V shed 6 bases and J 1 base; nucleotides not matched to a gene: 9. CDR3 amino acids: CASSLGGSGSYEQYF. The CDR3 DNA sequence: TGTGCCAGCAGCCTAGGGGGCTCCGGGTCCTACGAGCAGTACTTC.

The V and J genes are TRBV11-2 and TRBJ2-7; no firm D call. V was shortened by 1 base and J by 0 bases, with 13 bases between the two germline ends. Per germline, CDR1 SGHAT and CDR2 FQNNGV. The CDR3 has 16 amino acids. The DNA of the CDR3 is TGTGCCAGCAGCTTAGTGGGTGGGGTGTTCTCCTACGAGCAGTACTTC. Translating gives CASSLVGGVFSYEQYF.

This chain uses TRBV4-1 with TRBJ2-7; D might be TRBD2 (5 bases). Trimming left V 0 bases short and J 2 bases short, with 14 bases between. From germline, CDR1 is MGHRA and CDR2 YSYEKL. The CDR3 runs to 16 residues. CDR3 region: CASSQEPIAQTYEQYF. The CDR3 bases are TGCGCCAGCAGCCAAGAGCCGATAGCGCAGACCTACGAGCAGTACTTC.

This chain uses TRBV6-5 with TRBJ1-2; perhaps TRBD1 as D (5 bases). CDR1 is MNHEY, CDR2 SVGAGI, per germline. V was trimmed by 4 bases and J by 4 bases, leaving 13 bases between them. The CDR3 loop spans 14 amino acids. CDR3 residues: CASSFASGRYGYTF. The CDR3 coding sequence is TGTGCCAGCAGTTTCGCATCGGGGCGCTATGGCTACACCTTC.

Remarks on this clone: The sample contains more than one DNA sequence encoding this CDR3. The J gene is TRBJ2-3, the V gene TRBV27; 8 positions match TRBD2. The germline gives CDR1 MNHEY, CDR2 SMNVEV (reference sequence). This CDR3 comprises 14 residues. J gave up 1 base and V 5 bases, and 2 bases lay outside the gene matches. CDR3 bases: TGTGCCAGCAGTCTGCGGGAGGGCACAGATACGCAGTATTTT. It translates to CASSLREGTDTQYF.

The chain couples TRBV14 to TRBJ2-5; D possibly corresponds to TRBD1 (6 bases). The V gene's germline CDR1 is SGHDN and CDR2 FVKESK. Trimming shortened V by 1 base and J by 2 bases, and 14 bases separated the two germline ends. The CDR3 is 16 amino acids. CDR3 sequence (DNA): TGTGCCAGCAGCCAAGTGGCAGGGGCTATACAAGAGACCCAGTACTTC. This translates into CASSQVAGAIQETQYF.

J is TRBJ2-7 and V is TRBV6-5; possible D gene TRBD1, 6 bases. The V end was cut by 5 bases, the J end by 3 bases, with 14 bases between. Germline assignment: CDR1 MNHEY and CDR2 SVGAGI. The CDR3 extends over 14 amino acids. CDR3 loop: CASSPGELFYEQYF. CDR3 DNA sequence: TGTGCCAGCAGTCCAGGGGAACTATTCTACGAGCAGTACTTC.

V and J are TRBV5-4 and TRBJ2-1; no clear D gene. The length of the CDR3 is 13 residues. Germline CDR1 SGHNT, CDR2 YYREEE (reference sequence). Trimming stripped 4 bases from V and 8 bases from J, with 13 bases between. The CDR3 bases are TGTGCCAGCAGCGGAGACAACGGCGATGAGCAGTTCTTC. Protein product: CASSGDNGDEQFF.

As for this clone: Mismatch with germline at one junction end may stem from a read error. V usage is TRBV5-4 and J usage is TRBJ2-7; 8 nucleotides agree with TRBD2. CDR3 size: 15 residues. Germline-derived CDR1 and CDR2 are SGHNT and YYREEE (reference sequence). CDR3 bases: TGCGCCAGCAGCCAAGACCCAGCGGGGGTTCGTGAGCAGTACTTC. Translation: CASSQDPAGVREQYF.